This record looks at one TCR beta chain sequence and its context. Its target is unknown. Generation of TCR cDNA used 5'RACE template switching (which added a universal primer site and UMIs). TCRdb re-called the 5' RACE reads through MiXCR, storing one row per CDR3 protein. The sample yields around 180,000 distinct CDR3 sequences, approximately 6.2% seen once. This record comes from a study of T cells after yellow fever vaccination. About the research overall: In the case of low-cell-number fractions, SMART-Seq v4 Ultra Low Input was used for preparation.

CDR3 size: 16 residues. The V gene's germline CDR1 is DFQATT and CDR2 SNEGSKA (reference sequence). The V segment lost 2 bases and the J segment 6 bases; nucleotides outside the gene matches: 13. Overall study findings and caveats: Detected again after the booster were most primary-vaccination clones, at 96% CD4 and 88% CD8.

The chain combines TRBV20-1 with TRBJ2-7; 10 bases are shared with TRBD1. This sample comprised CD4+ T cells sorted from PBMCs, obtained on the day of the first yellow fever vaccination. The clonotype was recovered from a man younger than 35 who received the YFV17D yellow fever vaccine. CDR3 DNA sequence: TGCAGTGCTAGACAATTTGGGACAGGGGATCTATCCGAGCAGTACGTC. This sequence encodes CSARQFGTGDLSEQYV.